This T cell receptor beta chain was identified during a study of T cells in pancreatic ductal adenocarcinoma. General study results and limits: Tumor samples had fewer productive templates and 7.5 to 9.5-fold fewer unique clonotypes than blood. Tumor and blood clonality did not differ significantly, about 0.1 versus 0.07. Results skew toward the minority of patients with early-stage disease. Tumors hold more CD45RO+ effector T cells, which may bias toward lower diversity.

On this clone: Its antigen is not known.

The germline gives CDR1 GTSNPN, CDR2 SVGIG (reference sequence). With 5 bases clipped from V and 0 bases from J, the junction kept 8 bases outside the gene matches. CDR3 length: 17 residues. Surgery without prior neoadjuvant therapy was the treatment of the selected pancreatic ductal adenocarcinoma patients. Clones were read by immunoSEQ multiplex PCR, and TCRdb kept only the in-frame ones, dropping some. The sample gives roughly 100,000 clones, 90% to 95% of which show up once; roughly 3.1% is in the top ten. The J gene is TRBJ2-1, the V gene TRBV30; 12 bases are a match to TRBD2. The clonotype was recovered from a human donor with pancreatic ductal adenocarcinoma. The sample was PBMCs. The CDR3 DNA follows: TGTGCCTGGGACTCTAGCGGGAGGGTTAGCTCCTACAATGAGCAGTTCTTC. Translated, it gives CAWDSSGRVSSYNEQFF.